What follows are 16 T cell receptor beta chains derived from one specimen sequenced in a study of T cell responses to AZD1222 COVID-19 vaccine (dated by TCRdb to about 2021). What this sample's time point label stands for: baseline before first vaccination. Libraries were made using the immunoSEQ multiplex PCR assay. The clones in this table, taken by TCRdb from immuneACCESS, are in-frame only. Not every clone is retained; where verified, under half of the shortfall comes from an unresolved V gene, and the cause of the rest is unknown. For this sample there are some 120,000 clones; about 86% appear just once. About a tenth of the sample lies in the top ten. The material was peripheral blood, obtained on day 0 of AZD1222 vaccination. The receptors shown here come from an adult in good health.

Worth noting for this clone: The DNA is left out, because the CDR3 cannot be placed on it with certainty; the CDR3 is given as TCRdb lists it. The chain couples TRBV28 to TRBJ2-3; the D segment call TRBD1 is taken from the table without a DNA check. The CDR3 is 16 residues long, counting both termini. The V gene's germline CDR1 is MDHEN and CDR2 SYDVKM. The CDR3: CASSSSGNRGTDTQYF.

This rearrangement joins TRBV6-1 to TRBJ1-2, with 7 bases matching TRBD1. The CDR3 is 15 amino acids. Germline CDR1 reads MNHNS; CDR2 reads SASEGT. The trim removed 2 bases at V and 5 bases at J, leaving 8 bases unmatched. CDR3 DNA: TGTGCCAGCAGTGAATGGGCAGGGGGAAATTATGGCTACACCTTC. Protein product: CASSEWAGGNYGYTF.

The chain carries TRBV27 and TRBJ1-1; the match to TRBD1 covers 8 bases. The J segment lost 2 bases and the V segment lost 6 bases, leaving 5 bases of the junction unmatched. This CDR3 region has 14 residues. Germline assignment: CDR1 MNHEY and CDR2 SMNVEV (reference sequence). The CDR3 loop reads CASRGTGFNTEAFF. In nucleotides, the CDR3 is TGTGCCAGCAGGGGGACAGGTTTCAACACTGAAGCTTTCTTT.

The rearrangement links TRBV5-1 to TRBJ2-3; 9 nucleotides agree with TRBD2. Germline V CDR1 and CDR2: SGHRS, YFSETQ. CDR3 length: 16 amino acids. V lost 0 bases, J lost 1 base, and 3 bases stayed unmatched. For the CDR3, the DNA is TGCGCCAGCAGCTTGGTTGGCGGGGGGGGCACAGATACGCAGTATTTT. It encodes CASSLVGGGGTDTQYF.

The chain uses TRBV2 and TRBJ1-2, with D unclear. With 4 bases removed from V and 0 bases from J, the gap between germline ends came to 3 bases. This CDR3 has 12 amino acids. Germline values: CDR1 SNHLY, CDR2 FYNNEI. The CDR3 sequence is CASSAPNYGYTF. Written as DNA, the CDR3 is TGTGCCAGCAGTGCCCCTAACTATGGCTACACCTTC.

CDR3: CASSLLGGVEQFF. CDR3 DNA sequence: TGTGCCAGCAGTTTGCTTGGCGGGGTTGAGCAGTTCTTC. The chain joins TRBV28 to TRBJ2-1; a weak D match, TRBD2 (6 bases). The V and J ends lost 3 bases and 9 bases respectively, with 12 bases between them. CDR1 and CDR2 (germline): MDHEN, SYDVKM. This CDR3 has 13 amino acids.

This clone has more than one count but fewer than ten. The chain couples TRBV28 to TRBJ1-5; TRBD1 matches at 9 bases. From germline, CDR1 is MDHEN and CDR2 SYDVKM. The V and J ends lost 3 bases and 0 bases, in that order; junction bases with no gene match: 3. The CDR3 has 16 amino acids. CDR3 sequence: CASSLGTGNSNQPQHF. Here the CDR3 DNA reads TGTGCCAGCAGTTTGGGGACAGGGAATAGCAATCAGCCCCAGCATTTT.

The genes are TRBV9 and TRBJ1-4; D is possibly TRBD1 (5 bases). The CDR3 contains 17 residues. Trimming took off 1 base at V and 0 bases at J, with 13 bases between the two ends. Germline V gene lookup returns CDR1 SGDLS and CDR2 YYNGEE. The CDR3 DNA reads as TGTGCCAGCAGCGTATCCGGCGGGGGATCAACTAATGAAAAACTGTTTTTT. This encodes CASSVSGGGSTNEKLFF. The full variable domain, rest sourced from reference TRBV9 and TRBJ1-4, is DSGVTQTPKHLITATGQRVTLRCSPRSGDLSVYWYQQSLDQGLQFLIQYYNGEERAKGNILERFSAQQFPDLHSELNLSSLELGDSALYFCASSVSGGGSTNEKLFFGSGTQLSVL.

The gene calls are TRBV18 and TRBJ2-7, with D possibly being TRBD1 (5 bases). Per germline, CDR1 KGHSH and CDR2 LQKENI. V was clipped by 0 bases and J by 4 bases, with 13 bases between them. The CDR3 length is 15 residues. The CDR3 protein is CASSPPSQGSYEQYF. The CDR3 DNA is TGTGCCAGCTCACCACCCTCGCAGGGTTCGTACGAGCAGTACTTC.

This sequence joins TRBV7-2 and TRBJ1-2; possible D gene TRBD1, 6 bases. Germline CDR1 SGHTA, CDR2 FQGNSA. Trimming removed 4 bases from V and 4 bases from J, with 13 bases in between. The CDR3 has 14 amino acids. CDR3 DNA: TGTGCCAGCAGCTCCCAGGGGTCGCCCTATGGCTACACCTTC. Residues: CASSSQGSPYGYTF. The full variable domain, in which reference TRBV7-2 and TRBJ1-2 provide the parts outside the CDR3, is GAGVSQSPSNKVTEKGKDVELRCDPISGHTALYWYRQSLGQGLEFLIYFQGNSAPDKSGLPSDRFSAERTGGSVSTLTIQRTQQEDSAVYLCASSSQGSPYGYTFGSGTRLTVV.

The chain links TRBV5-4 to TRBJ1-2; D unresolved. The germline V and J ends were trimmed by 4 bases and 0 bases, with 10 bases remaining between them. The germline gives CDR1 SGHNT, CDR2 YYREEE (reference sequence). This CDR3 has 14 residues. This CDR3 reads CASSRGNTNYGYTF. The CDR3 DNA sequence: TGTGCCAGCAGCCGTGGAAACACTAACTATGGCTACACCTTC.

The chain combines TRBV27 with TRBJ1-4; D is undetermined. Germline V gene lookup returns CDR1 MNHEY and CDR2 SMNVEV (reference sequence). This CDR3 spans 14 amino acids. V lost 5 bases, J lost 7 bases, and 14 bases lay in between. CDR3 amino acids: CASSSPGLAEKLFF. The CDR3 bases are TGTGCCAGCAGTAGCCCGGGTTTAGCTGAAAAACTGTTTTTT.

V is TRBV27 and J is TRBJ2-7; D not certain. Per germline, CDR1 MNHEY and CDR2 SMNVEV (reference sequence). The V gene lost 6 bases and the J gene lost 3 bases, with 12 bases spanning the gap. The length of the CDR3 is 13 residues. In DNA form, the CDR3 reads TGTGCCAGCAGACCGGGTCCGCACTACGAGCAGTACTTC. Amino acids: CASRPGPHYEQYF.

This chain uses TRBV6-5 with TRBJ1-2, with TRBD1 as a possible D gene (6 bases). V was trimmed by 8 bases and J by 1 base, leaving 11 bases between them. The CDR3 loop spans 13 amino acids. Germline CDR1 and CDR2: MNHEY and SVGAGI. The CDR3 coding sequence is TGTGCCAGCGCCCGGGACAATAACTATGGCTACACCTTC. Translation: CASARDNNYGYTF.

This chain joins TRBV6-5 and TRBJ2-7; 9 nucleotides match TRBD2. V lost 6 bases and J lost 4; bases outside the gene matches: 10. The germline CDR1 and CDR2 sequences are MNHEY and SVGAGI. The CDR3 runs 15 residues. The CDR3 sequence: CASSFLSGREYEQYF. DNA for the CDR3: TGTGCCAGCAGCTTCCTTAGCGGGAGAGAGTACGAGCAGTACTTC.

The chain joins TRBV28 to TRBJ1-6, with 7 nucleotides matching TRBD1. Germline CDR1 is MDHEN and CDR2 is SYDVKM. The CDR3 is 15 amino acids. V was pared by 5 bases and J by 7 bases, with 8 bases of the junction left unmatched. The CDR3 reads CASSPTPDRNSPLHF. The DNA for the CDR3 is TGTGCCAGCAGTCCTACCCCGGACAGGAATTCACCCCTCCACTTT.